These 28 T cell receptor beta chains were all obtained from the same sample, sequenced in a study of shared clonotypes between healthy human individuals. Repertoires were generated with immunoSEQ multiplex PCR, while TCRdb's copy carries only in-frame clones and drops some. The sample yields about 1.5 million clones, around 98% seen once. Source material: naive CD4+ T cells sorted from blood. Indicated subset: CD45RA+ positively selected. The receptors shown here come from a man between 25 and 39 years old in good health.

The CDR3 DNA reads TGTGCCAGCAGCTCCCAGGGCATACTCACCGGGGAGCTGTTTTTT. Translating it yields CASSSQGILTGELFF. This chain links TRBV5-4 with TRBJ2-2, with TRBD1 as a possible D gene (5 bases). Trimming left V 3 bases short and J 4 bases short, with 13 bases between. From germline, CDR1 is SGHNT and CDR2 YYREEE (reference sequence). CDR3 length: 15 amino acids.

The CDR3: CASSIRGVSLTGELFF. Here the CDR3 DNA reads TGTGCCAGTAGTATCAGGGGGGTATCATTAACCGGGGAGCTGTTTTTT. This chain uses TRBV19 with TRBJ2-2, with a tentative D call TRBD1 (7 bases). This CDR3 has 16 amino acids. Per the germline V gene, CDR1 is LNHDA and CDR2 is SQIVND (reference sequence). V lost 3 bases and J 5 bases, leaving 16 bases between the germline ends.

V usage is TRBV25-1 and J usage is TRBJ2-7; the match to TRBD1 covers 7 bases. The CDR3 length is 13 residues. The ends lost 8 bases at V and 2 bases at J; junction bases unmatched: 6. The germline V gene has CDR1 MGHDK and CDR2 SYGVNS. This chain's CDR3 is CASCPTGTYEQYF. DNA for the CDR3: TGTGCCAGCTGCCCGACAGGGACCTACGAGCAGTACTTC.

V and J are TRBV18 and TRBJ1-4; 9 nucleotides line up with TRBD1. Per the germline V gene, CDR1 is KGHSH and CDR2 is LQKENI. Trimming cost V 2 bases and J 8 bases; bases outside gene matches: 9. The CDR3 extends over 16 amino acids. CDR3 DNA: TGTGCCAGCTCACCATTGACCGGGACAGGGAAGGAAAAACTGTTTTTT. Protein sequence: CASSPLTGTGKEKLFF.

The V call is TRBV7-8, the J call TRBJ2-7; D remains unclear. CDR1 is SGHVS, CDR2 FQNEAQ, per germline. The CDR3 covers 15 residues. Trimming removed 4 bases from V and 0 bases from J, with 13 bases in between. For the CDR3, the DNA is TGTGCCAGCAGCTCAGATCGGGTAACCTCCTACGAGCAGTACTTC. It translates to CASSSDRVTSYEQYF.

The chain couples TRBV6-5 to TRBJ2-3; 8 nucleotides match TRBD2. Trimming cost V 6 bases and J 3 bases; bases outside gene matches: 8. The CDR3 has 15 residues. Looked up from germline, CDR1 is MNHEY and CDR2 is SVGAGI. The CDR3 DNA follows: TGTGCCAGCAGCCAAGCGGGAGCGAGGACAGATACGCAGTATTTT. It translates to CASSQAGARTDTQYF.

The V gene is TRBV18, the J gene TRBJ2-7, with 9 bases lining up with TRBD1. CDR3 size: 15 residues. J gave up 4 bases and V 2 bases, and 6 bases lay outside the gene matches. Germline lookup yields CDR1 KGHSH and CDR2 LQKENI. CDR3 DNA: TGTGCCAGCTCACCAGGACAGGGGAATTATTACGAGCAGTACTTC. This sequence encodes CASSPGQGNYYEQYF.

The rearrangement uses TRBV5-5 and TRBJ2-7, with D uncertain. The CDR3 spans 10 residues. Germline V gives CDR1 SGHKS, CDR2 YYEKEE (reference sequence). V was pared by 9 bases and J by 6 bases, with 10 bases between. The CDR3 reads CATRMGEQYF. CDR3 nucleotide sequence: TGTGCCACCCGTATGGGCGAGCAGTACTTC.

This clone was seen a few times. The same CDR3 can be traced to other DNA sequences in this sample. The V call is TRBV10-1, the J call TRBJ1-2, with no clear D. CDR3 length: 13 amino acids. V lost 0 bases and J 2 bases, leaving 4 bases between the germline ends. CDR1 and CDR2 (germline): WNHNN, SYGVQD (reference sequence). The CDR3 DNA sequence: TGCGCCAGCAGTGAGTCAGGGAACTATGGCTACACCTTC. Residues: CASSESGNYGYTF.

On this clone itself: Other DNA sequences from this sample encode an identical CDR3 as well. This chain joins TRBV27 and TRBJ2-2; no reliable D call. The CDR3 runs to 15 residues. Germline CDR1 is MNHEY and CDR2 is SMNVEV (reference sequence). Trimming stripped 7 bases from V and 4 bases from J, with 16 bases between. This CDR3 reads CASKLESAVTGELFF. The CDR3 DNA reads as TGTGCCAGCAAATTAGAGTCGGCCGTCACCGGGGAGCTGTTTTTT.

The V call is TRBV28, the J call TRBJ1-1; 10 nucleotides align to TRBD1. Per the germline V gene, CDR1 is MDHEN and CDR2 is SYDVKM. The CDR3 totals 16 residues. V gave up 4 bases and J gave up 1 base; unmatched junction bases: 6. CDR3 nucleotide sequence: TGTGCCAGCAGTTCCGCCGGGACAGGGGCGAACACTGAAGCTTTCTTT. It encodes CASSSAGTGANTEAFF.

V is TRBV19 and J is TRBJ1-1, with no clear D. The CDR3 spans 14 residues. Trimming took off 6 bases at V and 7 bases at J, with 18 bases between the two ends. The V gene's germline CDR1 is LNHDA and CDR2 SQIVND (reference sequence). The DNA of the CDR3 is TGTGCCAGTAGGGTCGCAGGAGTGGTCCGTGAAGCTTTCTTT. It translates to CASRVAGVVREAFF.

This clone was seen only once. The chain uses TRBV11-2 and TRBJ2-3; 9 bases fit TRBD2. V was clipped by 0 bases and J by 2 bases; unmatched bases: 15. Germline values: CDR1 SGHAT, CDR2 FQNNGV. This CDR3 region has 20 residues. CDR3 amino acids: CASSLESASGKLRHTDTQYF. The CDR3 region has the DNA TGTGCCAGCAGCTTAGAATCGGCTAGCGGGAAACTAAGACACACAGATACGCAGTATTTT.

The chain couples TRBV2 to TRBJ2-5; 8 bases are shared with TRBD1. The V segment lost 10 bases and the J segment 1 base; nucleotides outside the gene matches: 8. Germline-derived CDR1 and CDR2 are SNHLY and FYNNEI. CDR3 length equals 14 residues. For the CDR3, the DNA is TGTGCCACAGGGGTTGACAGGGGCCAAGAGACCCAGTACTTC. It is translated as CATGVDRGQETQYF.

The gene calls are TRBV5-1 and TRBJ2-7, with a weak D call TRBD1 (6 bases). Germline lookup yields CDR1 SGHRS and CDR2 YFSETQ. The ends were cut back, 2 bases at V and 0 bases at J, with 12 bases in the middle. The CDR3 consists of 15 residues. This chain's CDR3 is CASSLNRASSYEQYF. Written as DNA, the CDR3 is TGCGCCAGCAGCTTAAACAGGGCCAGCTCCTACGAGCAGTACTTC.

The chain carries TRBV28 and TRBJ2-7; 7 positions match TRBD2. Trimming removed 7 bases from V and 6 bases from J; junction bases left unmatched: 9. Germline CDR1 reads MDHEN; CDR2 reads SYDVKM. This CDR3 contains 13 residues. CDR3 bases: TGTGCCAGCAATCGGGTAGCGGGTTCCGAGCAGTACTTC. Its translation: CASNRVAGSEQYF.

The V call is TRBV30, the J call TRBJ2-7; D call uncertain. This CDR3 is 15 amino acids long. Germline V lookup: CDR1 GTSNPN, CDR2 SVGIG (reference sequence). The V end was cut by 3 bases, the J end by 1 base, with 16 bases between. The CDR3 loop is CAWSRAAGRSYEQYF. For the CDR3, the DNA is TGTGCCTGGAGCCGTGCCGCAGGACGTTCCTACGAGCAGTACTTC.

This clone was observed once. The J gene is TRBJ2-2, the V gene TRBV7-8; D tentatively fits TRBD1 or TRBD2 (5 bases each). From germline, CDR1 is SGHVS and CDR2 FQNEAQ. Deletions cut 5 bases from V and 4 bases from J, with 17 bases between. The CDR3 is 16 residues long. The chain's CDR3 is CASSPIRGAVTGELFF. The CDR3 nucleotides read TGTGCCAGCAGCCCTATAAGAGGGGCGGTCACCGGGGAGCTGTTTTTT.

The chain combines TRBV10-3 with TRBJ2-1, with 9 bases that match TRBD1. This CDR3 is 17 amino acids long. Germline CDR1 is ENHRY and CDR2 is SYGVKD. The V segment lost 2 bases and the J segment 1 base; nucleotides outside the gene matches: 6. The CDR3 protein is CAISETGGLRSYNEQFF. The DNA of the CDR3 is TGTGCCATCAGTGAGACAGGGGGCCTACGATCCTACAATGAGCAGTTCTTC.

The V gene is TRBV11-2, the J gene TRBJ2-7, with D perhaps TRBD1 or TRBD2 (5 bases each). The CDR3 totals 17 residues. Trimming took 0 bases from V and 3 from J, leaving 18 bases between them. In germline, CDR1 is SGHAT, CDR2 FQNNGV. The CDR3 spells CASSLEGEWMEYYEQYF. The CDR3 DNA is TGTGCCAGCAGCTTAGAAGGGGAGTGGATGGAGTACTACGAGCAGTACTTC.

This chain joins TRBV9 and TRBJ2-7, with D possibly being TRBD2 (6 bases). The CDR3 is made up of 14 amino acids. With 0 bases removed from V and 5 bases from J, the gap between germline ends came to 12 bases. Germline values: CDR1 SGDLS, CDR2 YYNGEE. The CDR3 sequence: CASSVAGRGNEQYF. The CDR3 DNA follows: TGTGCCAGCAGCGTAGCCGGGAGAGGGAACGAGCAGTACTTC.

The CDR3 nucleotides are TGCGCCAGCAGCCAACATGCAGCAAATAGCAATCAGCCCCAGCATTTT. Translation: CASSQHAANSNQPQHF. The chain links TRBV4-1 to TRBJ1-5; D gene ambiguous. V lost 2 bases and J 0 bases, leaving 11 bases between the germline ends. CDR3 length: 16 residues. Per the germline V gene, CDR1 is MGHRA and CDR2 is YSYEKL.

With regard to this clone: Within the sample, other DNA sequences also encode this same CDR3. The rearrangement joins TRBV7-2 to TRBJ2-3, with D unclear. There are 13 residues in the CDR3. CDR1 and CDR2 from the germline V gene are SGHTA and FQGNSA. V was pared by 1 base and J by 0 bases, with 2 bases between. This CDR3 reads CASSLGSTDTQYF. CDR3 DNA: TGTGCCAGCAGCTTAGGCAGCACAGATACGCAGTATTTT. Supplemented by reference TRBV7-2 and TRBJ2-3, the full variable domain reads GAGVSQSPSNKVTEKGKDVELRCDPISGHTALYWYRQSLGQGLEFLIYFQGNSAPDKSGLPSDRFSAERTGGSVSTLTIQRTQQEDSAVYLCASSLGSTDTQYFGPGTRLTVL.

This chain joins TRBV7-6 and TRBJ2-2; the match to TRBD2 covers 7 bases. The CDR3 spans 18 residues. Germline CDR1 reads SGHVS; CDR2 reads FNYEAQ. J was trimmed by 3 bases and V by 4 bases; bases with no gene match: 14. CDR3 loop: CASSYGPGLHGDTGELFF. In nucleotides, the CDR3 is TGTGCCAGCAGCTACGGACCGGGACTACACGGGGACACCGGGGAGCTGTTTTTT.

The chain recombines TRBV5-1 with TRBJ2-1, with D unclear. Germline V gene sequence: CDR1 SGHRS, CDR2 YFSETQ. This CDR3 spans 14 amino acids. Deletions cut 0 bases from V and 4 bases from J, with 8 bases between. The CDR3 is CASSLANGYNEQFF. DNA of the CDR3: TGCGCCAGCAGCTTGGCGAACGGGTACAATGAGCAGTTCTTC.

The chain employs TRBV27 and TRBJ1-1; D uncertain. V lost 5 bases, J lost 2 bases, and 12 bases lay in between. The CDR3 is made up of 14 amino acids. Germline V gene lookup returns CDR1 MNHEY and CDR2 SMNVEV (reference sequence). The CDR3 nucleotides are TGTGCCAGCAGTCCTCCGACACGAAACACTGAAGCTTTCTTT. Its translation is CASSPPTRNTEAFF.

CDR3 nucleotide sequence: TGCGCCAGCAGCTTGGGTGATGGGACTCCCTATGGCTACACCTTC. It yields the protein CASSLGDGTPYGYTF. The chain carries TRBV5-1 and TRBJ1-2; perhaps TRBD1 as D (5 bases). The V end lost 0 bases, the J end lost 4 bases, and 13 bases lay between the germline ends. CDR3 length: 15 amino acids. Germline V CDR1 and CDR2: SGHRS, YFSETQ.

The chain combines TRBV15 with TRBJ2-7, with D uncertain. CDR3 length: 12 residues. Germline CDR1 LNHNV, CDR2 YYDKDF (reference sequence). The ends were cut back, 2 bases at V and 4 bases at J, with 6 bases in the middle. The CDR3 protein is CATSRSYYEQYF. The CDR3 DNA reads as TGTGCCACCAGCAGATCATATTACGAGCAGTACTTC. The variable domain in full, completed from reference TRBV15 and TRBJ2-7, reads DAMVIQNPRYQVTQFGKPVTLSCSQTLNHNVMYWYQQKSSQAPKLLFHYYDKDFNNEADTPDNFQSRRPNTSFCFLDIRSPGLGDTAMYLCATSRSYYEQYFGPGTRLTVT.